This T cell receptor beta chain was captured by sequencing in a study of T cell repertoires in cytomegalovirus infection. TCRdb used MiXCR to reprocess the reads, holding one entry per CDR3 protein. In the table there are a few hundred thousand distinct CDR3 sequences, roughly 20% of which are singletons. The V end lost 4 bases, the J end lost 1 base, and 13 bases lay between the germline ends. The CDR3 is 15 residues long. Germline lookup yields CDR1 MNHEY and CDR2 SMNVEV (reference sequence). This clonotype occurred a few times. The TCR comes from a human donor in good health (CMV status not recorded). Some clones in this sample may be carry-over from other donors' samples. What was sequenced was CD8+ T cells from PBMCs. The J gene is TRBJ1-1, the V gene TRBV27, with D hard to call. The CDR3 region has the DNA TGTGCCAGCAGTTGGACGGCGGACGGGAACACTGAAGCTTTCTTT. Amino acid sequence: CASSWTADGNTEAFF.